Below, 30 T cell receptor beta chains from the same sample are listed, as sequenced in a study of T-cell memory formation after mild COVID-19 (dated by TCRdb to the early 2020s). Libraries were built with 5' RACE. Sequencer: Illumina NovaSeq 6000. TCRdb redid the processing of the public reads, applying fastp at Q25 and MiXCR, and retained in-frame beta chains. Rows with a matching CDR3 protein are joined into one entry that keeps the most common DNA and genes. Across this sample there are a few hundred thousand distinct CDR3 sequences, with around a tenth seen only once. Roughly a fifth of the sample belongs to the ten largest clones. The sequenced sample was PBMCs or a T cell subset sorted from them (not recorded which). Source of these receptors: a man younger than 35 who had mild COVID-19 (a few samples of this study predate the infection). The sample titles of this study are shuffled in the database, so cell type and time point are left out; the donor was told from shared clones.

This clonotype was seen ten or more times. The J gene is TRBJ1-6, the V gene TRBV12-3 or TRBV12-4; no firm D call. Trimming took off 3 bases at V and 5 bases at J, with 8 bases between the two ends. The length of the CDR3 is 14 residues. The CDR3 spells CASSLEADNSPLHF. CDR3 DNA: TGTGCCAGCAGTTTGGAGGCCGATAATTCACCCCTCCACTTT.

The chain is built from TRBV6-5 and TRBJ2-3; D gene ambiguous. The CDR3 is 13 amino acids. Germline CDR1 reads MNHEY; CDR2 reads SVGAGI. V gave up 2 bases and J gave up 2 bases, with 5 bases separating them. The DNA of the CDR3 is TGTGCCAGCAGTTACAGGATCACAGATACGCAGTATTTT. Protein product: CASSYRITDTQYF.

The sample holds one count of this clonotype. The V gene is TRBV4-1, the J gene TRBJ2-7; D is uncertain. The germline gives CDR1 MGHRA, CDR2 YSYEKL. V shed 11 bases and J shed 2 bases, with 19 bases lying between them. This CDR3 spans 14 amino acids. The CDR3 DNA is TGCGCCGCCGGACGCTCGGACGCCGCCTACGAGCAGTACTTC. Amino acid sequence: CAAGRSDAAYEQYF.

The chain has TRBV29-1 and TRBJ1-2; a possible D gene is TRBD1 (6 bases). Germline V gene sequence: CDR1 SQVTM, CDR2 ANQGSEA. The CDR3 has 12 residues. V was clipped by 3 bases and J by 2 bases, with 7 bases between them. DNA of the CDR3: TGCAGCGTTGAGGGGACAAACTATGGCTACACCTTC. This codes for CSVEGTNYGYTF. The complete variable domain, with remaining parts taken from reference TRBV29-1 and TRBJ1-2, reads SAVISQKPSRDICQRGTSLTIQCQVDSQVTMMFWYRQQPGQSLTLIATANQGSEATYESGFVIDKFPISRPNLTFSTLTVSNMSPEDSSIYLCSVEGTNYGYTFGSGTRLTVV.

This clonotype was counted a few times. At one end, the junction sequence differs from germline, possibly due to a read error. The rearrangement joins TRBV7-7 to TRBJ2-1; 7 positions agree with TRBD2. The CDR3 is made up of 14 amino acids. Per germline, CDR1 SSHAT and CDR2 FNYEAQ (reference sequence). The CDR3 DNA reads as TGTGCTAGCAGCCGTGGACTAGTCAGCAATGAGCAGTTCTTC. Translated: CASSRGLVSNEQFF.

This clonotype was seen more than once but under ten times. The chain uses TRBV6-5 and TRBJ2-3; TRBD2 agrees at 8 bases. V trimming: 7 bases; J trimming: 9 bases; junction bases outside the gene matches: 12. Germline V gene data show CDR1 as MNHEY and CDR2 as SVGAGI. This CDR3 is built from 14 residues. This chain's CDR3 is CASTNGGGSGTQYF. The CDR3 DNA reads TGTGCCAGCACCAACGGGGGGGGTTCGGGAACGCAGTATTTT.

This chain links TRBV20-1 with TRBJ1-5; TRBD1 agrees at 9 bases. Germline trimming cut 3 bases from V and 11 bases from J; bases unmatched to any gene: 11. The CDR3 covers 14 residues. The germline CDR1 and CDR2 sequences are DFQATT and SNEGSKA (reference sequence). Written as DNA, the CDR3 is TGCAGTGCTAGGAGGACAGGGGAACTGTGGTCCCAGCATTTT. It translates to CSARRTGELWSQHF.

This chain links TRBV5-1 with TRBJ2-3, with D possibly matching TRBD1 (6 bases). V lost 4 bases, J lost 2 bases, and 11 bases lay in between. The CDR3 length is 14 residues. From germline, CDR1 is SGHRS and CDR2 YFSETQ. This CDR3 is CASSPGQTTDTQYF. The CDR3 DNA is TGCGCCAGCAGCCCAGGACAGACCACAGATACGCAGTATTTT.

This clonotype has a count of ten or more. V and J are TRBV30 and TRBJ2-1; D gene unclear. Looked up from germline, CDR1 is GTSNPN and CDR2 is SVGIG (reference sequence). The CDR3 sequence is 13 residues long. V lost 4 bases, J lost 4 bases, and 11 bases lay in between. Here the CDR3 DNA reads TGTGCCTGGATGGGTCAGGAATACAATGAGCAGTTCTTC. Amino acid sequence: CAWMGQEYNEQFF.

The genes are TRBV7-9 and TRBJ1-2; no firm D call. V lost 5 bases, J lost 4 bases, and 14 bases lay in between. The germline V gene encodes CDR1 SEHNR and CDR2 FQNEAQ (reference sequence). The CDR3 is made up of 14 amino acids. CDR3 DNA: TGTGCCAGCAGCCACAACCCGGCGGGCTATGGCTACACCTTC. As protein: CASSHNPAGYGYTF.

J is TRBJ2-5 and V is TRBV19; D may be TRBD1 (6 bases). Trimming cost V 4 bases and J 4 bases, with 16 bases left between them. CDR3 length: 15 amino acids. Germline CDR1 reads LNHDA; CDR2 reads SQIVND (reference sequence). CDR3 sequence (DNA): TGTGCCAGTAGTAGAACCCGGGACAATTCAGAGACCCAGTACTTC. As protein: CASSRTRDNSETQYF.

This clonotype was found a few times. The J gene is TRBJ1-5, the V gene TRBV12-3 or TRBV12-4; 9 nucleotides match TRBD1. The CDR3 has 16 residues. The junction had 10 bases not matched to a gene; V was cut back by 4 bases and J by 6 bases. The DNA for the CDR3 is TGTGCCAGCAGTTCCACGAGACAGGGGGGTAGTCAGCCCCAGCATTTT. It translates to CASSSTRQGGSQPQHF.

In this sample, this clonotype turned up a few times. The chain uses TRBV14 and TRBJ1-3; D unresolved. The V and J ends lost 4 bases and 2 bases respectively, with 6 bases between them. CDR3 length: 13 residues. CDR1 is SGHDN and CDR2 is FVKESK in the germline V gene. Here the CDR3 reads CASSRIPGNTIYF. The CDR3 bases are TGTGCCAGCAGCCGAATACCTGGAAACACCATATATTTT.

In this sample, this clonotype turned up many times. The chain has TRBV12-3 or TRBV12-4 and TRBJ2-5; no clear D. CDR3 size: 12 residues. The V end lost 2 bases, the J end lost 7 bases, and 8 bases lay between the germline ends. Here the CDR3 reads CASSLSHGTQYF. The CDR3 bases are TGTGCCAGCAGTTTATCCCATGGGACCCAGTACTTC.

This clonotype was observed a few times. CDR3 in amino acids: CASSLAGRSNEKLFF. The CDR3 DNA is TGTGCCAGCAGCTTAGCTGGGAGAAGTAATGAAAAACTGTTTTTT. This rearrangement joins TRBV11-2 to TRBJ1-4; D call uncertain. The V and J ends lost 1 base and 4 bases respectively, with 10 bases between them. The CDR3 totals 15 residues. Germline CDR1 reads SGHAT; CDR2 reads FQNNGV.

This clonotype has just a few counts. The chain links TRBV14 to TRBJ2-4; D ambiguous. This CDR3 comprises 14 residues. In germline, CDR1 is SGHDN, CDR2 FVKESK. Trimming shortened V by 2 bases and J by 1 base, and 6 bases separated the two germline ends. The CDR3, as DNA: TGTGCCAGCAGCCAAAAGGCCGCCAAAAACATTCAGTACTTC. Translating gives CASSQKAAKNIQYF.

The CDR3 DNA reads TGTGCCAGCAGCCCCAACACTAGGGGGGGGACAGATACGCAGTATTTT. It encodes CASSPNTRGGTDTQYF. This sequence joins TRBV3-1 and TRBJ2-3; TRBD2 might be the D (7 bases). This CDR3 region has 16 residues. Germline values: CDR1 LGHDT, CDR2 YNNKEL (reference sequence). V gave up 4 bases and J gave up 3 bases, with 17 bases separating them.

This clonotype was recorded at least ten times. This rearrangement joins TRBV20-1 to TRBJ2-2; 13 nucleotides line up with TRBD2. The V and J ends lost 1 base and 7 bases, in that order; junction bases with no gene match: 6. CDR1 is DFQATT and CDR2 is SNEGSKA in the germline V gene (reference sequence). This CDR3 has 16 residues. The CDR3 loop reads CSARGATSGRNGELFF. The CDR3, as DNA: TGCAGTGCTAGAGGGGCGACTAGCGGGAGGAACGGGGAGCTGTTTTTT.

This clonotype was observed a handful of times. The rearrangement uses TRBV27 and TRBJ2-1; TRBD1 matches 7 bases. The junction had 5 bases not matched to a gene; V was cut back by 6 bases and J by 9 bases. Germline lookup yields CDR1 MNHEY and CDR2 SMNVEV (reference sequence). CDR3 length equals 12 residues. The CDR3 loop is CASSVNRGEQFF. DNA for the CDR3: TGTGCCAGCAGCGTTAACAGGGGTGAGCAGTTCTTC.

This clonotype was counted a few times. This chain links TRBV6-2 or TRBV6-3 with TRBJ2-1; no firm D call. The CDR3 is 11 amino acids. Germline V gene data show CDR1 as MNHEY and CDR2 as SVGEGT. Between the trimmed V and J ends, which lost 7 bases and 4 bases, there was a span of 5 bases. CDR3 sequence: CASKRYNEQFF. The CDR3 nucleotides read TGTGCCAGCAAGCGATACAATGAGCAGTTCTTC.

The rearrangement joins TRBV27 to TRBJ1-2; D might be TRBD1 (5 bases). V was trimmed by 5 bases and J by 6 bases, leaving 19 bases between them. Germline V gene lookup returns CDR1 MNHEY and CDR2 SMNVEV (reference sequence). This CDR3 comprises 15 residues. The CDR3 region is CASSPQTVASNGYTF. CDR3 sequence (DNA): TGTGCCAGCAGTCCACAGACAGTAGCGAGTAATGGCTACACCTTC.

This clonotype appeared a few times. Possible read error: a much larger clone is one base away. The J gene is TRBJ1-2, the V gene TRBV6-2 or TRBV6-3; no clear D. The CDR3 runs 12 residues. V was clipped by 2 bases and J by 4 bases, with 5 bases between them. CDR1 MNHEY and CDR2 SVGEGT come from the germline V gene. The CDR3 sequence is CASSYRAYGYTF. Here the CDR3 DNA reads TGTGCCAGCAGTTACAGGGCCTATGGCTACACCTTC.

This chain uses TRBV12-5 with TRBJ2-1; D is unresolved. The germline V and J ends were trimmed by 6 bases and 8 bases, with 11 bases remaining between them. Germline-derived CDR1 and CDR2 are LGHNT and FRNRAP. This CDR3 comprises 12 residues. DNA for the CDR3: TGTGCTAGTGGAACTCTCAGCGATGAGCAGTTCTTC. The encoded protein is CASGTLSDEQFF.

The genes are TRBV9 and TRBJ2-4; D is ambiguous. Looked up from germline, CDR1 is SGDLS and CDR2 is YYNGEE. There are 15 residues in the CDR3. Between the trimmed V and J ends, which lost 0 bases and 2 bases, there was a span of 9 bases. The CDR3 region has the DNA TGTGCCAGCAGCGTAGGCAAGTTCCCCAAAAACATTCAGTACTTC. Amino acids: CASSVGKFPKNIQYF.

The rearrangement links TRBV2 to TRBJ2-5, with TRBD2 as a possible D gene (7 bases). With 6 bases removed from V and 3 bases from J, the gap between germline ends came to 20 bases. The CDR3 is 16 residues long. The germline V gene encodes CDR1 SNHLY and CDR2 FYNNEI. The DNA for the CDR3 is TGTGCCAGCAGCCCGGGGGGCCTGGACGGTAAAGAGACCCAGTACTTC. As protein: CASSPGGLDGKETQYF. Full variable domain (remainder filled in from reference TRBV2 and TRBJ2-5): EPEVTQTPSHQVTQMGQEVILRCVPISNHLYFYWYRQILGQKVEFLVSFYNNEISEKSEIFDDQFSVERPDGSNFTLKIRSTKLEDSAMYFCASSPGGLDGKETQYFGPGTRLLVL.

The sample holds a few counts of this clonotype. V usage is TRBV11-3 and J usage is TRBJ2-1; tentatively, D is TRBD1 or TRBD2 (6 bases each). CDR1 and CDR2 from the germline V gene are SGHNT and YENEEA. V lost 0 bases and J 8 bases, leaving 14 bases between the germline ends. The CDR3 length is 15 residues. CDR3 nucleotide sequence: TGTGCCAGCAGCTTAGATCGTGAGGGGGGCGATGAGCAGTTCTTC. Its protein product is CASSLDREGGDEQFF. Full variable domain (missing parts from reference TRBV11-3 and TRBJ2-1): EAGVVQSPRYKIIEKKQPVAFWCNPISGHNTLYWYLQNLGQGPELLIRYENEEAVDDSQLPKDRFSAERLKGVDSTLKIQPAELGDSAVYLCASSLDREGGDEQFFGPGTRLTVL.

The V gene is TRBV10-3, the J gene TRBJ2-1; TRBD1 matches 7 bases. V lost 8 bases, J lost 5 bases, and 6 bases stayed unmatched. In germline, CDR1 is ENHRY, CDR2 SYGVKD. The CDR3 contains 13 residues. Written as DNA, the CDR3 is TGTGCCATCTCGGGACAGACCGACAATGAGCAGTTCTTC. Its translation: CAISGQTDNEQFF.

This clonotype has at least ten counts. The rearrangement links TRBV6-5 to TRBJ2-1; D is unresolved. Trimming took off 5 bases at V and 6 bases at J, with 5 bases between the two ends. CDR1 is MNHEY and CDR2 is SVGAGI in the germline V gene. The CDR3 sequence is 11 residues long. DNA for the CDR3: TGTGCCAGCAGTAAAAGCAATGAGCAGTTCTTC. The encoded protein is CASSKSNEQFF.

The rearrangement joins TRBV7-2 to TRBJ2-1, with D possibly TRBD2 on 5 matching bases. Trimming removed 2 bases at V and 8 bases at J, with 10 bases between. The germline gives CDR1 SGHTA, CDR2 FQGNSA. The CDR3 sequence is 13 residues long. The CDR3 sequence is CASSLLAGDEQFF. The DNA of the CDR3 is TGTGCCAGCAGCTTACTGGCGGGTGATGAGCAGTTCTTC.

Ten or more counts support this clonotype. This chain connects TRBV2 to TRBJ2-7, with D tentatively TRBD2 (6 bases). Germline V lookup: CDR1 SNHLY, CDR2 FYNNEI. V shed 6 bases and J shed 3 bases, with 15 bases lying between them. The CDR3 length is 14 residues. CDR3 sequence: CASSPGTGLYEQYV. CDR3 nucleotides: TGTGCCAGCAGCCCAGGGACTGGACTCTACGAGCAGTACGTC.